This TCR beta chain was identified in a study of cytomegalovirus exposure and HLA in healthy donors. As for the study in general: Out of about 360 genotyped donors, roughly 80% belonged to the Caucasian-associated ancestry cluster. Study outcomes and limitations: When presence/absence was analysed, sequencing depth was taken to be roughly uniform across donors. Reports indicated that the classifier achieved high specificity and sensitivity in diagnosing cytomegalovirus status.

Germline V gene sequence: CDR1 MNHEY, CDR2 SVGAGI. There are 15 residues in the CDR3. Points on this clone: Antigen unknown. Its ends do not fully match the called genes, so a read error is possible.

In the PCR, 60 Vbeta and 13 Jbeta primers were used. Assay: immunoSEQ multiplex PCR; the TCRdb copy retains only in-frame clones and omits some. The sample gives approximately 190,000 clones, about 70% of which show up once; approximately 2.5% is in the top ten. The receptor was derived from a middle-aged man in good health and CMV-seropositive. This chain connects TRBV6-5 to TRBJ1-1, with 10 bases fitting TRBD1. Sequenced: PBMCs. CDR3 protein: CASGYGGQGKTEAFF. The CDR3 nucleotides read TGTGCCAGCGGTTACGGGGGACAGGGGAAGACTGAAGCTTTCTTT.